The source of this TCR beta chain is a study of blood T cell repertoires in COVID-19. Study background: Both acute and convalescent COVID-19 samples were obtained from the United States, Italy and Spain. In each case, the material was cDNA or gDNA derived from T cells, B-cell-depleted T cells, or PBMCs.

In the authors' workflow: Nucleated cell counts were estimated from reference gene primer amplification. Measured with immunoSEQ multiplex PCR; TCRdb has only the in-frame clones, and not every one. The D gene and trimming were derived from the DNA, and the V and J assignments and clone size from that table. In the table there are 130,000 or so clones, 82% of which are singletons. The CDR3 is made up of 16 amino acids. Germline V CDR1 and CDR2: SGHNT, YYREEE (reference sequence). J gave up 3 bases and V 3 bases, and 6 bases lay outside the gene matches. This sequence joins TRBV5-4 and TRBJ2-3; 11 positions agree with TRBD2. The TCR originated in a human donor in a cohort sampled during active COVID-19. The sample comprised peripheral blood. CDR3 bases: TGTGCCAGCAGCTCTGTAGCGGGGGGGCGAACAGATACGCAGTATTTT. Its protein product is CASSSVAGGRTDTQYF.